These 7 T cell receptor beta chains were all obtained from the same sample, sequenced in a study of human versus mouse CDR3 diversity and MHC coevolution (TCRdb year 2017). Library preparation was by the immunoSEQ multiplex PCR assay. TCRdb holds this immuneACCESS table with in-frame rearrangements only. Some clones are missing; in checked studies, unresolved V genes explain under half, and the rest has no known cause. Counted in this sample were roughly 80,000 clones; 80% to 95% of them appeared once. The leading ten clones occupy about 1.4% of the sample. Material: naive CD4+ T cells from blood. The cell subset or site label for this specimen denotes: CD45RO-negative CD62L-positive naive CD4 T cells. These TCRs come from a person between 25 and 75 years old in good health.

The rearrangement uses TRBV2 and TRBJ1-1, with D perhaps matching TRBD1 (6 bases). Germline CDR1 is SNHLY and CDR2 is FYNNEI. The V and J ends lost 6 bases and 4 bases respectively, with 15 bases between them. The length of the CDR3 is 14 residues. CDR3 residues: CASRWGGRSTEAFF. The CDR3 nucleotides read TGTGCCAGCAGGTGGGGGGGGCGGTCCACTGAAGCTTTCTTT.

The chain is built from TRBV9 and TRBJ2-2, with a tentative D call TRBD1 (5 bases). From germline, CDR1 is SGDLS and CDR2 YYNGEE. The CDR3 loop spans 15 amino acids. Deletions cut 0 bases from V and 7 bases from J, with 13 bases between. The CDR3 region is CASSVEGRAGGELFF. The CDR3 DNA reads TGTGCCAGCAGCGTAGAGGGCAGGGCAGGCGGGGAGCTGTTTTTT.

This chain connects TRBV11-1 to TRBJ1-6; maybe TRBD1 (5 bases). V was shortened by 6 bases and J by 4 bases, with 10 bases between the two germline ends. The CDR3 spans 14 residues. Per the germline V gene, CDR1 is SGHAT and CDR2 is FQDESV (reference sequence). The CDR3 reads CASRTAAYNSPLHF. The CDR3 nucleotides are TGTGCCAGCAGGACAGCAGCTTATAATTCACCCCTCCACTTT.

This clone came up once. The chain employs TRBV29-1 and TRBJ1-1; no clear D. Germline V gene data show CDR1 as SQVTM and CDR2 as ANQGSEA. With 3 bases removed from V and 1 base from J, the gap between germline ends came to 6 bases. The CDR3 is 12 residues long. CDR3 protein: CSVERPNTEAFF. CDR3 DNA sequence: TGCAGCGTTGAGAGGCCGAACACTGAAGCTTTCTTT.

The rearrangement joins TRBV7-8 to TRBJ1-1; the match to TRBD1 covers 10 bases. Looked up from germline, CDR1 is SGHVS and CDR2 is FQNEAQ. This CDR3 region has 15 residues. J gave up 6 bases and V 5 bases, and 9 bases lay outside the gene matches. The CDR3 sequence is CASSARDRGSPEAFF. CDR3 in DNA: TGTGCCAGCAGCGCCCGGGACAGGGGATCCCCTGAAGCTTTCTTT.

The chain links TRBV6-5 to TRBJ1-5; no firm D call. V dropped 5 bases and J dropped 4 bases, with 12 bases sitting between them. Germline loops: CDR1 MNHEY, CDR2 SVGAGI. The CDR3 extends over 14 amino acids. The CDR3 here is CASSIQHSNQPQHF. DNA for the CDR3: TGTGCCAGCAGTATACAACATTCAAATCAGCCCCAGCATTTT.

V is TRBV7-2 and J is TRBJ2-3; no clear D gene. Germline values: CDR1 SGHTA, CDR2 FQGNSA. This CDR3 region has 11 residues. Trimming pared 5 bases from V and 5 bases from J, leaving 5 bases between. CDR3 nucleotides: TGTGCCAGCAGCGCCGGAGATACGCAGTATTTT. Encoded protein: CASSAGDTQYF.